This record covers a single T cell receptor beta chain. Trimming at V came to 7 bases and at J to 1 base, leaving 2 bases not matched to a gene. The CDR3 extends over 13 amino acids. From germline, CDR1 is SQVTM and CDR2 ANQGSEA. These data are taken from a study of T and B cells in COVID-19 patients. TRB was amplified from about 260-540 ng of blood genomic DNA. TRB rearrangements were amplified by multiplex PCR with BIOMED2 TRB-A/B primers. Via MiXCR, TCRdb re-called the multiplex PCR reads, giving one row per CDR3 protein. The sample has about 15,000 distinct CDR3 sequences, 25% to 35% seen once. The source of this sequence is a human donor who had recovered from COVID-19. V and J are TRBV29-1 and TRBJ2-3; TRBD1 matches at 10 bases. The specimen was blood. The CDR3 sequence is CSAGTGGTDTQYF. As DNA, the CDR3 is TGCAGCGCCGGGACAGGGGGCACAGATACGCAGTATTTT.